The clone carrying this TCR beta chain was recorded once. This sample includes further DNA sequences coding for the same CDR3. Some clones are missing from TCRdb's copy, which holds only in-frame ones; the method was immunoSEQ multiplex PCR. The repertoire holds hundreds of thousands of clones, 86% seen once, with 3% to 3.5% in the top ten. Assignment of participants to cohorts was predicated upon participant-reported clinical history. This entry is derived from a study of blood T cell repertoires in COVID-19. In the study overall: The recovered donors of Cohort 3 showed two negative PCRs, clearance, or symptom resolution. Sample material is recorded as cDNA or gDNA derived from T cells, B-cell-depleted T cells, or PBMCs.

In germline, CDR1 is LNHDA, CDR2 SQIVND (reference sequence). This CDR3 spans 14 amino acids. Trimming took 6 bases from V and 1 from J; bases not matched to a gene: 3. This chain joins TRBV19 and TRBJ1-5; TRBD1 aligns across 7 bases. What was sequenced was PBMCs or T cells enriched from blood (not recorded which). The receptor comes from a woman in her 50s in a cohort exposed to, infected with or recovered from COVID-19 (not recorded which). The CDR3 coding sequence is TGTGCCAGTAGGAACAGGGGAAGCAATCAGCCCCAGCATTTT. This gives the protein CASRNRGSNQPQHF.